These T cell receptor beta chains were read from a single sample in a study of early stage breast cancer tumors. Here immunoSEQ multiplex PCR was the method, and the copy in TCRdb shows in-frame clones only, minus some. This sample yields around 11,000 clones, of which under 85% are seen a single time; roughly 14% belongs to the top ten. Sequences were obtained from breast tumor tissue. The source of these receptors is a person between 65 and 80 years old with breast cancer. Both conserved end residues are part of each CDR3. A D gene is named only where the DNA matches it firmly. Clone size, where shown, is once, few, many, or a class for clones that have expanded.

TRBD1 TRBJ2-3 TRBV13 - TGTGCCAGCAGCTTAAAGGGGATGGGACAGGGTAGCACAGATACGCAGTATTTT CASSLKGMGQGSTDTQYF
TRBD2 TRBJ2-3 TRBV27 - TGTGCCAGCAGTTTAGGGGCTAGCGGGGCGACAGATACGCAGTATTTT CASSLGASGATDTQYF
TRBD1 TRBJ2-5 TRBV12-5 - TGTGCTAGTGGCAGGGACAGGGAAGAGACCCAGTACTTC CASGRDREETQYF
- TRBJ2-5 TRBV10-3 - TGTGCCATCAGTGAGTCGATACAGGTACAGAAGACCCAGTACTTC CAISESIQVQKTQYF
- TRBJ2-7 TRBV28 - TGTGCCAGCAGTTCAGGGTCTGGCGAGCAGTACTTC CASSSGSGEQYF
- TRBJ2-1 TRBV18 - TGTGCCAGCTCACCAGCCCTATACGACAATGAGCAGTTCTTC CASSPALYDNEQFF
- TRBJ2-4 TRBV11-3 - TGTGCCAGCAGCTCCTACAGGGAAACAAACATTCAGTACTTC CASSSYRETNIQYF
TRBD1 TRBJ1-5 TRBV13 - TGTGCCAGCAGTCTTACAGGGGGGAATCAGCCCCAGCATTTT CASSLTGGNQPQHF
TRBD2 TRBJ2-5 TRBV6-5 once TGTGCCAGCAGCTCCAACGCGGGGGGGCTGGAGACCCAGTACTTC CASSSNAGGLETQYF
- TRBJ2-2 TRBV4-1 medium-sized TGCGCCAGCAAGTTCTCTGCGGCTAACACCGGGGAGCTGTTTTTT CASKFSAANTGELFF
- TRBJ1-1 TRBV21-1 - TGTGCCAGCAGCAAACCTTTAACAGGGAAGACTGAAGCTTTCTTT CASSKPLTGKTEAFF
- TRBJ1-3 TRBV6-5 - TGTGCCAGCAGTTACGGGGGGGCGGAGGGAAACACCATATATTTT CASSYGGAEGNTIYF
- TRBJ1-1 TRBV5-1 once TGCGCCAGCAGCTCCCCGGTGGGGGAGGGCACTGAAGCTTTCTTT CASSSPVGEGTEAFF
TRBD1 TRBJ2-2 TRBV19 few TGTGCCAGCCGGGACAGGGAAACCGGGGAGCTGTTTTTT CASRDRETGELFF
- TRBJ2-7 TRBV4-1 - TGCGCCAGCAGCCAAGAGTCGGTCCCGCGGTCCTACGAGCAGTACTTC CASSQESVPRSYEQYF
TRBD2 TRBJ2-1 TRBV27 few TGTGCCAGCAGTTTAGAGGCGGGGGGGCGCCAGCAGTTCTTC CASSLEAGGRQQFF
- TRBJ2-7 TRBV7-2 - TGTGCCAGCAGCTTGGAACAGTTCTACGAGCAGTACTTC CASSLEQFYEQYF
- TRBJ1-5 TRBV19 - TGTGCCAGTAGTATAGCCCATTGGGGCGTACTTAGCAATCAGCCCCAGCATTTT CASSIAHWGVLSNQPQHF
TRBD2 TRBJ2-5 TRBV4-2 few TGTGCCAGCAGCCAAGATCGGCGGGAGGGGGAAGAGACCCAGTACTTC CASSQDRREGEETQYF
- TRBJ2-3 TRBV10-2 - TGCGCCAGCAGTGAGACTTTCCGGGACTCAAGCACAGATACGCAGTATTTT CASSETFRDSSTDTQYF
TRBD1 TRBJ1-1 TRBV12-5 - TGTGCTAGTGGTGTGGGACAGACAAACACTGAAGCTTTCTTT CASGVGQTNTEAFF
- TRBJ1-1 TRBV12-5 - TGTGCTAGTGGTTTGCAAAACACTGAAGCTTTCTTT CASGLQNTEAFF
- TRBJ1-5 TRBV19 few TGTGCCAGTAGTATAGGCCGGGACACCGAATTGGGCAATCAGCCCCAGCATTTT CASSIGRDTELGNQPQHF
- TRBJ2-3 TRBV28 - TGTGCCAGCAGTTCCCAGACAGATACGCAGTATTTT CASSSQTDTQYF
TRBD1 TRBJ2-3 TRBV4-3 - TGCGCCAGCAGCCAAGATTTACAGGGGGCGTTTGCAGATACGCAGTATTTT CASSQDLQGAFADTQYF
- TRBJ1-4 TRBV6-5 - TGTGCCAGCTCACGGGGCAGGGGTGGTGAAAAACTGTTTTTT CASSRGRGGEKLFF
TRBD1 TRBJ2-5 TRBV2 - TGTGCCGCTAACAGGGGGATGGGGCGAGAGACCCAGTACTTC CAANRGMGRETQYF
- TRBJ2-7 TRBV2 medium-sized TGTGCCAGCAGTATGACACATACCTCCTACGAGCAGTACTTC CASSMTHTSYEQYF
TRBD1 TRBJ1-5 TRBV6-1 - TGTGCCAGTACGGACAGGGGAGGACAGCCCCAGCATTTT CASTDRGGQPQHF
TRBD1 TRBJ1-2 TRBV28 - TGTGCCAGCAGTTTATGGGATAGTGGGACAGGGGGCTATGGCTACACCTTC CASSLWDSGTGGYGYTF
- TRBJ2-3 TRBV6-5 - TGTGCCAGCAGTATACAGGGTGCTAGCACAGATACGCAGTATTTT CASSIQGASTDTQYF
TRBD1 TRBJ1-1 TRBV18 - TGTGCCAGCTCCTACGACAGGGTCACTGAAGCTTTCTTT CASSYDRVTEAFF
TRBD2 TRBJ2-5 TRBV29-1 - TGCAGCGTTGACTTGAGTAGCGGGAGTGATCAAGAGACCCAGTACTTC CSVDLSSGSDQETQYF
TRBD1 TRBJ1-2 TRBV7-9 once TGTGCCAGCAGCCGGACAGGGGACGACTATGGCTACACCTTC CASSRTGDDYGYTF
TRBD1 TRBJ1-3 TRBV4-1 - TGCGCCAGCAGCCAACCAGGGACAGGGGATCTTCGAAACACCATATATTTT CASSQPGTGDLRNTIYF
- TRBJ2-1 TRBV13 few TGTGCCAGCAGCTTTATCCTAGCATACAATGAGCAGTTCTTC CASSFILAYNEQFF
TRBD1 TRBJ2-7 TRBV18 few TGTGCCAGCTCACTATTGGACAGGGATCCCTCCTTC CASSLLDRDPSF
TRBD1 TRBJ1-2 TRBV9 - TGTGCCAGCAGCGAGGGGGACAGGGCGAGGGGCTACACCTTC CASSEGDRARGYTF
- TRBJ2-3 TRBV6-5 - TGTGCCAGCAGCTTACAGGGCCCTAGCACAGATACGCAGTATTTT CASSLQGPSTDTQYF
TRBD1 TRBJ2-3 TRBV10-3 - TGTGCCATCAGCCCGGGACAGGGTAGGACAGATACGCAGTATTTT CAISPGQGRTDTQYF
- TRBJ2-1 TRBV11-3 - TGTGCCAGCAGCTTGGCCGGGGGTTATCGATACAATGAGCAGTTCTTC CASSLAGGYRYNEQFF
- TRBJ1-6 TRBV7-6 - TGTGCCAGCAGCCTCCGACAGCATTCACCCCTCCACTTT CASSLRQHSPLHF
TRBD1 TRBJ1-5 TRBV6-1 large TGTGCCAGCAGTGAACGGACAGGGGGGAATCAGCCCCAGCATTTT CASSERTGGNQPQHF
- TRBJ2-1 TRBV28 - TGTGCCAGCAGTTTGGAGGATGAGCAGTTCTTC CASSLEDEQFF
TRBD2 TRBJ2-3 TRBV11-1 - TGTGCCAGCAGCTTAGCCCTAACTAGCGGGAGGGCCGATACGCAGTATTTT CASSLALTSGRADTQYF
- TRBJ2-3 TRBV7-3 once TGTGCCAGCAGCCACCCGACAGCAGGCACAGATACGCAGTATTTT CASSHPTAGTDTQYF
- TRBJ2-7 TRBV7-2 - TGTGCCAGCAGCTTTAATTTGGTATCGAGCGAGCAGTACTTC CASSFNLVSSEQYF
TRBD2 TRBJ2-1 TRBV7-8 once TGTGCCAGCAGCCCCCTGCGGGAGAGGGCCTACAATGAGCAGTTCTTC CASSPLRERAYNEQFF
TRBD2 TRBJ2-3 TRBV7-2 - TGTGCCAGCAGCTTAGCAGCTAGCGGGCCAGATACGCAGTATTTT CASSLAASGPDTQYF
TRBD2 TRBJ2-1 TRBV7-3 - TGTGCCAGCAGCTTAAGGCGGGGGACTAGCGGGACTCCCTCTTCCTACAATGAGCAGTTCTTC CASSLRRGTSGTPSSYNEQFF
- TRBJ1-6 TRBV5-6 large TGTGCCAGCAGCTTGGGGCTGGGCTCACCCCTCCACTTT CASSLGLGSPLHF
TRBD2 TRBJ2-3 TRBV2 - TGTGCCAGCAGTGAAAGGACTAGCGGGGGGGACCCTACGCAGTATTTT CASSERTSGGDPTQYF